Here is one T cell receptor beta chain with its context. The data belong to a study of blood T cell repertoires in COVID-19. Overall study context: Some COVID-19 samples were acute and others convalescent; all came from the United States, Italy and Spain. Sources were T cells, B-cell-depleted T cells, or PBMCs; the material itself was cDNA or gDNA.

Original methodology: Reference gene primer amplification gave estimated nucleated cell counts. TCRdb's copy holds only in-frame clones and misses some; the assay was immunoSEQ multiplex PCR. V, J and clone size are taken as reported in that table, and D and trimming were inferred from the DNA itself. Of approximately 50,000 clones in the sample, around 90% were seen once. Trimming left V 6 bases short and J 2 bases short, with 14 bases between. This CDR3 region has 15 residues. Germline CDR1 MNHEY, CDR2 SVGEGT. V usage is TRBV6-2 or TRBV6-3 and J usage is TRBJ2-4, with D perhaps matching TRBD1 (5 bases). The sample comprised peripheral blood. The sequence derives from a man aged 50-60 years with active COVID-19. CDR3 residues: CASSRLTGPKNIQYF. In DNA, the CDR3 is TGTGCCAGCAGCCGTCTTACAGGTCCCAAAAACATTCAGTACTTC.